In its sample, the clone carrying this TCR beta chain was seen once. This entry comes from a study of control samples from healthy donors and cancer patients. Clones were sequenced by immunoSEQ multiplex PCR, and TCRdb holds only the in-frame ones, with some missing. The repertoire holds fewer than 100,000 clones, roughly 78% seen once, with 8.5% to 10% in the top ten. This TCR was sampled from a woman between 55 and 75 years old in good health. Sequencing was performed on blood.

This CDR3 reads CASSEASGGARYEQYF. The DNA of the CDR3 is TGTGCCAGCAGTGAAGCTAGCGGGGGGGCGCGCTACGAGCAGTACTTC. The chain employs TRBV2 and TRBJ2-7; 11 positions agree with TRBD2. Germline V gene sequence: CDR1 SNHLY, CDR2 FYNNEI. J was trimmed by 3 bases and V by 0 bases; bases with no gene match: 4. The CDR3 sequence is 16 residues long.